These 3 T cell receptor beta chains came from one sample sequenced in a study of OX40 agonist ivuxolimab in advanced cancers. TCRdb keeps only in-frame clones here, not all; method: immunoSEQ multiplex PCR. The table shows over 65,000 clones, with approximately 90% occurring only once. The sample in question was CD4+ or CD8+ T cells sorted from blood, obtained in a trial of the OX40 agonist ivuxolimab. All receptors come from an adult with an advanced solid tumor such as melanoma, head and neck, liver or kidney cancer.

The genes are TRBV11-3 and TRBJ2-3; tentative D call: TRBD2 (5 bases). The CDR3 is made up of 15 amino acids. CDR1 and CDR2 (germline): SGHNT, YENEEA. Trimming pared 0 bases from V and 5 bases from J, leaving 12 bases between. The CDR3 sequence: CASSLESGSGDTQYF. CDR3 coding DNA: TGTGCCAGCAGCTTAGAATCGGGATCCGGAGATACGCAGTATTTT.

The V and J genes are TRBV5-6 and TRBJ2-5, with 7 bases that match TRBD1. This CDR3 is built from 13 residues. Germline V gene lookup returns CDR1 SGHDT and CDR2 YYEEEE. The V segment lost 0 bases and the J segment 8 bases; nucleotides outside the gene matches: 4. The CDR3 region is CASSLEQGSTQYF. In DNA, the CDR3 is TGTGCCAGCAGCTTGGAACAGGGGAGCACCCAGTACTTC.

The chain joins TRBV5-4 to TRBJ2-7; no clear D gene. The CDR3 sequence is 13 residues long. In germline, CDR1 is SGHNT, CDR2 YYREEE (reference sequence). V was clipped by 0 bases and J by 5 bases, with 9 bases between them. The CDR3 sequence is CASSLAAKDEQYF. Written as DNA, the CDR3 is TGTGCCAGCAGCTTGGCCGCAAAGGACGAGCAGTACTTC.